The sequence of this T cell receptor (beta chain) was determined in a study of blood T cells in healthy people across ages. The CDR3 runs to 15 residues. V dropped 4 bases and J dropped 5; count of bases not matched to a gene: 11. Germline CDR1 reads SGHTS; CDR2 reads YDEGEE. General study findings and limits: The lack of PBMC sorting stopped any conclusive naive versus antigen-experienced comparison.

This clonotype has a handful of counts. What it binds is unknown. A J-beta primer mix and a sample-barcoded 5' primer were used in a second PCR of about 7 to 12 cycles. TCRdb re-derived calls from the 5' RACE reads in MiXCR, one entry per CDR3 protein. The sample shows about 940,000 distinct CDR3 sequences, 40% to 60% of them seen only once. Around 10 milliliters of peripheral blood were drawn from each donor. The receptor was isolated from a man in his thirties or forties in good health. The rearrangement joins TRBV5-8 to TRBJ1-2; TRBD1 agrees at 7 bases. The sequencing input was blood. The CDR3 region is CASSPRTGGFYGYTF. In DNA, the CDR3 is TGTGCCAGCAGCCCTAGGACAGGAGGTTTTTATGGCTACACCTTC.